The clone carrying this T cell receptor beta chain has a single count. What it binds is unknown. The data were taken from a study of cytomegalovirus exposure and HLA in healthy donors. The J segment lost 0 bases and the V segment lost 8 bases, leaving 9 bases of the junction unmatched. CDR1 LNHDA and CDR2 SQIVND come from the germline V gene (reference sequence). CDR3 length equals 16 residues. General observations from the study: In a later analysis, TCR beta V- and J-gene trimming was associated with a missense DCLRE1C variant. There were a few CMV-associated chains whose specificity for CMV antigens was confirmed in vitro. In all likelihood, a cluster of highly shared sequence variants was a sequencing artifact.

With 60 Vbeta and 13 Jbeta primers, the PCR was carried out. The assay was immunoSEQ multiplex PCR, and TCRdb's table has in-frame clones only and misses some. The top ten hold 7% to 9.5% of the sample, which has about 160,000 clones, about four fifths seen once. This TCR was sampled from a male donor in good health and CMV-seropositive. The chain links TRBV19 to TRBJ1-4; 7 nucleotides match TRBD1. Source material: PBMCs. CDR3 coding DNA: TGTGCCAGTCGCGGAGGGGGCCCTGCAACTAATGAAAAACTGTTTTTT. Amino acid sequence: CASRGGGPATNEKLFF.